Listed below are T cell receptor beta chains from one sample, sequenced in a study of T cells in localized non-small cell lung cancer. Profiled with immunoSEQ multiplex PCR; TCRdb holds only in-frame clones, not every one. The sample lists just under 750 clones; roughly a third were seen once. The material sequenced was normal lung tissue next to the tumor, taken before any cancer treatment. The origin of the receptors is a man aged 40 to 70 with stage II lung adenocarcinoma. CDR3s include the opening cysteine and the closing phenylalanine or tryptophan. The D gene is left open where the match is weak. A row's size may be missing; if present it is once, few, many or a size class.

TRBJ2-1 16 TRBV12-5 NA NA CASGLQQGNSYNEQFF TGTGCTAGTGGTTTGCAACAGGGTAACTCCTACAATGAGCAGTTCTTC
TRBJ2-6 17 TRBV9 few NA CASSVPNGARGANVLTF TGTGCCAGCAGCGTCCCTAATGGGGCCAGGGGGGCCAACGTCCTGACTTTC
TRBJ2-1 14 TRBV29-1 NA TRBD2 CSVARTSGRGEQFF TGCAGCGTTGCCAGGACTAGCGGGAGGGGGGAGCAGTTCTTC
TRBJ2-5 15 TRBV11-3 NA NA CASSLAEGGRQTQYF TGTGCCAGCAGCTTGGCTGAGGGGGGGCGGCAGACCCAGTACTTC
TRBJ2-7 12 TRBV29-1 NA NA CSVSADTYEQYF TGCAGCGTTTCGGCAGATACCTACGAGCAGTACTTC
TRBJ2-2 15 TRBV11-3 few TRBD1 CASSEGQGNTGELFF TGTGCCAGCAGCGAGGGACAGGGGAACACCGGGGAGCTGTTTTTT
TRBJ2-7 13 TRBV2 few NA CASMSGPRTEQYF TGTGCCAGCATGAGCGGGCCCAGAACCGAGCAGTACTTC
TRBJ2-1 15 TRBV11-3 large NA CASSSGREAGNEQFF TGTGCCAGCAGCTCTGGCAGGGAGGCGGGGAATGAGCAGTTCTTC
TRBJ2-7 15 TRBV11-3 few TRBD2 CASSPPPGLANEQYF TGTGCCAGCAGCCCACCCCCCGGACTAGCTAACGAGCAGTACTTC
TRBJ1-1 13 TRBV12-5 NA NA CASGNGRNTEAFF TGTGCTAGTGGCAACGGACGGAACACTGAAGCTTTCTTT
TRBJ2-2 15 TRBV5-1 NA NA CASSLVPGTTGELFF TGCGCCAGCAGCTTGGTCCCGGGAACCACCGGGGAGCTGTTTTTT
TRBJ2-1 15 TRBV5-1 NA TRBD2 CASSLDGGAYNEQFF TGCGCCAGCAGTTTGGATGGGGGGGCCTACAATGAGCAGTTCTTC
TRBJ2-5 14 TRBV9 few TRBD2 CASSDSASGQTQYF TGTGCCAGCAGCGACTCCGCTAGCGGGCAGACCCAGTACTTC
TRBJ2-1 15 TRBV30 few TRBD2 CAWSDLLAGDDEQFF TGTGCCTGGAGTGACCTCCTAGCGGGAGATGATGAGCAGTTCTTC
TRBJ2-7 17 TRBV5-1 NA TRBD2 CASSLGISGSINYEQYF TGCGCCAGCAGCTTGGGGATTAGCGGGAGTATAAACTACGAGCAGTACTTC
TRBJ2-1 11 TRBV19 NA NA CASSTYNEQFF TGTGCCAGTAGTACCTACAATGAGCAGTTCTTC
TRBJ1-1 16 TRBV6-8 few NA CASSQVGPGQGTEAFF TGTGCCAGCAGTCAGGTGGGACCGGGGCAGGGCACTGAAGCTTTCTTT
TRBJ1-1 13 TRBV30 NA NA CAWTGHMNTEAFF TGTGCCTGGACGGGACATATGAACACTGAAGCTTTCTTT
TRBJ2-6 16 TRBV9 few NA CASGEDHQSGANVLTF TGTGCCAGCGGGGAGGACCACCAGTCTGGGGCCAACGTCCTGACTTTC
TRBJ2-2 13 TRBV29-1 NA NA CSVAPLGTGELFF TGCAGCGTTGCGCCGTTAGGCACCGGGGAGCTGTTTTTT
TRBJ2-3 15 TRBV15 NA NA CATSRDPPGADTQYF TGTGCCACCAGCAGAGATCCCCCGGGTGCGGATACGCAGTATTTT
TRBJ2-1 17 TRBV6-8 NA NA CASSTIGGRAGFNEQFF TGTGCCAGCAGTACCATAGGGGGGAGGGCGGGATTTAATGAGCAGTTCTTC
TRBJ1-5 15 TRBV30 NA NA CAWSRGGLSNQPQHF TGTGCCTGGTCCCGGGGGGGCCTTAGCAATCAGCCCCAGCATTTT
TRBJ2-1 16 TRBV29-1 NA NA CSVGAGGHSSYNEQFF TGCAGCGTCGGAGCGGGTGGACACAGCTCCTACAATGAGCAGTTCTTC
TRBJ2-7 15 TRBV28 few TRBD2 CASSPSTSASYEQYF TGTGCCAGCAGTCCCTCGACTAGCGCATCCTACGAGCAGTACTTC
TRBJ1-2 16 TRBV6-8 few NA CASSQPSGRLNYGYTF TGTGCCAGCAGTCAACCTTCAGGGAGGCTAAACTATGGCTACACCTTC
TRBJ2-1 12 TRBV30 NA NA CAWSPHFDEQFF TGTGCCTGGAGTCCCCATTTCGATGAGCAGTTCTTC
TRBJ2-1 14 TRBV11-3 few NA CASSLVRVWNEQFF TGTGCCAGCAGCTTAGTTAGGGTGTGGAATGAGCAGTTCTTC
TRBJ2-1 17 TRBV30 NA TRBD2 CAWSVTMTSGSYNEQFF TGTGCCTGGAGTGTCACAATGACTAGCGGGAGCTACAATGAGCAGTTCTTC
TRBJ2-3 14 TRBV10-1 NA NA CASSDQPGTDTQYF TGCGCCAGCAGTGATCAGCCAGGCACAGATACGCAGTATTTT
TRBJ1-2 14 TRBV29-1 NA TRBD1 CSVLGGQGSLGYTF TGCAGCGTTCTTGGGGGACAGGGGTCCCTTGGCTACACCTTC
TRBJ2-2 15 TRBV28 NA TRBD2 CASTSRLADTGELFF TGTGCCAGCACTAGTAGACTAGCGGACACAGGGGAGCTGTTTTTT
TRBJ2-2 16 TRBV10-3 NA NA CAISESMRANTGELFF TGTGCCATCAGTGAGTCGATGCGAGCGAACACCGGGGAGCTGTTTTTT
TRBJ1-4 17 TRBV11-3 medium-sized NA CASSFGQGSPTNEKLFF NA
TRBJ1-1 13 TRBV28 NA NA CASPGPVGGEAFF TGTGCCAGCCCGGGGCCTGTGGGTGGTGAAGCTTTCTTT
TRBJ1-3 17 TRBV15 NA TRBD1 CATSRGKEGARGNTIYF TGTGCCACCAGCAGAGGAAAGGAGGGGGCGCGGGGAAACACCATATATTTT
TRBJ1-1 13 TRBV14 NA NA CASSQDTLTEAFF TGTGCCAGCAGCCAAGATACCCTCACTGAAGCTTTCTTT
TRBJ2-7 14 TRBV11-3 few TRBD1 CASSRTGGGYEQYF TGTGCCAGCAGCCGGACAGGGGGCGGCTACGAGCAGTACTTC
TRBJ2-3 18 TRBV12-5 NA TRBD2 CASGLVHDGTSITDTQYF TGTGCTAGTGGTTTGGTACACGACGGGACTAGCATAACAGATACGCAGTATTTT